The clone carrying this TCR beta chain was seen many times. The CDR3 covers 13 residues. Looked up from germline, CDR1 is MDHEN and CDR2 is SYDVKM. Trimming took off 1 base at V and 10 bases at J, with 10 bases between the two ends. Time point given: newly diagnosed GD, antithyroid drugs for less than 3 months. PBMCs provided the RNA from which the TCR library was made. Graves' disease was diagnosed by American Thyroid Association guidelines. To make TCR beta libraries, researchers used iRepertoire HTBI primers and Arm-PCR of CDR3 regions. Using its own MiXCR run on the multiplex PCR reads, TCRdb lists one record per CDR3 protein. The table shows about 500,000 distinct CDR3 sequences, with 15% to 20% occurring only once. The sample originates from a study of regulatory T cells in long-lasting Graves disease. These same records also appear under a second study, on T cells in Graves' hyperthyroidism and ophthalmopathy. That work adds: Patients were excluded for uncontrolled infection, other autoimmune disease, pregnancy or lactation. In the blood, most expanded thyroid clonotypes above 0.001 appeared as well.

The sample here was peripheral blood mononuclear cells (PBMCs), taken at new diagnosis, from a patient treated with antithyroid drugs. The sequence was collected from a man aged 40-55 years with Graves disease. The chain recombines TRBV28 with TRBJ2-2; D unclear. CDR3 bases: TGTGCCAGCAGTTTATCTTGGTCCGAGGAGCTGTTTTTT. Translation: CASSLSWSEELFF.